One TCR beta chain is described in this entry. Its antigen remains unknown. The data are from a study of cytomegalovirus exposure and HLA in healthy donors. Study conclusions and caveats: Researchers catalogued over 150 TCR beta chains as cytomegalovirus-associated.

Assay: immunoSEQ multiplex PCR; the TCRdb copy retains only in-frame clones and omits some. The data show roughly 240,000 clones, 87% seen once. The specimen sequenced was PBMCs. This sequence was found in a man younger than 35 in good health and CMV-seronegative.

In nucleotides, the CDR3 is TGTGCCAGTAGTATTACAGAGAACTATGGCTACACCTTC. Protein sequence: CASSITENYGYTF. The chain uses TRBV19 and TRBJ1-2; D not certain. This CDR3 is built from 13 residues. The V end lost 3 bases, the J end lost 2 bases, and 7 bases lay between the germline ends. Germline CDR1 is LNHDA and CDR2 is SQIVND (reference sequence).